The 23 T cell receptor beta chains presented below share a single source sample, sequenced in a study of molecular identifiers for immune sequencing clone quantification. TCRdb processed the PCR reads anew with MiXCR; each CDR3 protein has one entry. The table lists 45,000 to 65,000 distinct CDR3 sequences, around 27% of them singletons. The sample consisted of naive CD8+ T cells from blood, with Jurkat cell RNA spiked in. Subset in this sample: FACS-sorted CD8+CD4-CCR7+CD45RA+ naive T cells. The receptors derive from a human donor in good health. Some libraries in this study had Jurkat cell RNA spiked in.

This clonotype was seen ten or more times. The V call is TRBV12-3 or TRBV12-4, the J call TRBJ1-5; D call uncertain. The CDR3 extends over 16 amino acids. Trimming cost V 4 bases and J 4 bases, with 17 bases left between them. CDR3 in amino acids: CASSSPQVQVNQPQHF. The CDR3 DNA is TGTGCCAGCAGTTCCCCGCAGGTGCAGGTAAATCAGCCCCAGCATTTT.

This chain joins TRBV12-3 or TRBV12-4 and TRBJ1-1, with 10 bases lining up with TRBD1. With 6 bases clipped from V and 8 bases from J, the junction kept 3 bases outside the gene matches. The CDR3 is made up of 12 amino acids. The CDR3 spells CASSLTGGEAFF. CDR3 coding DNA: TGTGCCAGCAGCCTGACAGGGGGCGAAGCTTTCTTT.

V gene TRBV4-2 combines with J gene TRBJ2-7; D might be TRBD2 (6 bases). The CDR3 extends over 18 amino acids. The V gene's germline CDR1 is LGHNA and CDR2 YNFKEQ. The V end lost 2 bases, the J end lost 9 bases, and 29 bases lay between the germline ends. The CDR3 loop reads CASSQLTEGGDGGQVQYF. CDR3 sequence (DNA): TGTGCCAGCAGCCAACTCACAGAGGGTGGGGACGGAGGGCAGGTGCAGTACTTC.

This clonotype was recorded at least ten times. The genes are TRBV13 and TRBJ1-6; the D gene is possibly TRBD1 (5 bases). The length of the CDR3 is 18 residues. Germline V gives CDR1 PRHDT, CDR2 FYEKMQ (reference sequence). The V end lost 4 bases, the J end lost 4 bases, and 20 bases lay between the germline ends. In nucleotides, the CDR3 is TGTGCCAGCAGCTATTTTGCGGGGCAGGAGGTTTATAATTCACCCCTCCACTTT. Translation: CASSYFAGQEVYNSPLHF. The entire variable domain, with the rest obtained from reference TRBV13 and TRBJ1-6, is as follows: AAGVIQSPRHLIKEKRETATLKCYPIPRHDTVYWYQQGPGQDPQFLISFYEKMQSDKGSIPDRFSAQQFSDYHSELNMSSLELGDSALYFCASSYFAGQEVYNSPLHFGNGTRLTVT.

In its sample, this clonotype was seen a few times. The J gene is TRBJ2-1, the V gene TRBV7-9, with 7 bases lining up with TRBD2. Germline CDR1 SEHNR, CDR2 FQNEAQ (reference sequence). Unmatched junction bases numbered 14, after V lost 5 bases and J lost 7 bases. The CDR3 consists of 16 residues. CDR3: CASSPSYRGGPNEQFF. CDR3 DNA sequence: TGTGCCAGCAGCCCCTCCTACCGGGGAGGGCCTAATGAGCAGTTCTTC.

The CDR3 coding sequence is TGTGCCAGCAGCGAGAGGTGGGGGGTTGAGCAGTTCTTC. Encoded protein: CASSERWGVEQFF. The gene calls are TRBV6-5 and TRBJ2-1; a possible D gene is TRBD2 (6 bases). CDR1 is MNHEY and CDR2 is SVGAGI in the germline V gene. The CDR3 contains 13 residues. Trimming stripped 6 bases from V and 9 bases from J, with 15 bases between.

This clonotype appeared many times. V gene TRBV6-5 combines with J gene TRBJ2-1; 8 bases line up with TRBD2. The CDR3 is 15 amino acids. Losses at the gene ends were 1 base for V and 8 bases for J; bases not matched to a gene: 7. Germline values: CDR1 MNHEY, CDR2 SVGAGI. Here the CDR3 reads CASSYYLAGMDEQFF. The DNA for the CDR3 is TGTGCCAGCAGTTACTACTTAGCGGGGATGGATGAGCAGTTCTTC.

To note about this clonotype: This may be a read error, as it is one base from a much larger clone. The chain has TRBV6-5 and TRBJ1-1; D remains ambiguous. Germline lookup yields CDR1 MNHEY and CDR2 SVGAGI. Deletions cut 10 bases from V and 5 bases from J, with 11 bases between. CDR3 size: 11 residues. CDR3 sequence reads: CATGEGTEAFF. CDR3 DNA: TGTGCCACCGGGGAGGGAACTGAAGCTTTCTTT.

As regards this clonotype: Since a much larger clone is just one base distant, this may be a read error. The CDR3 sequence is CASSQRLPPETQYF. CDR3 sequence (DNA): TGTGCCAGCAGTCAAAGGTTGCCTCCAGAGACCCAGTACTTC. The V call is TRBV28, the J call TRBJ2-5, with D unresolved. CDR1 and CDR2 (germline): MDHEN, SYDVKM. V was pared by 5 bases and J by 4 bases, with 14 bases between. The CDR3 consists of 14 residues.

This clonotype was seen only a few times. This chain uses TRBV11-2 with TRBJ2-3, with D possibly TRBD1 on 6 matching bases. The V gene lost 5 bases and the J gene lost 1 base, with 16 bases spanning the gap. Germline V lookup: CDR1 SGHAT, CDR2 FQNNGV. This CDR3 comprises 16 residues. CDR3 DNA sequence: TGTGCCAGCAGCCCCACCCCAGGGGATGGCACAGATACGCAGTATTTT. It is translated as CASSPTPGDGTDTQYF.

On this clonotype itself: One junction end does not reproduce the germline sequence, and a read error may be involved. This rearrangement joins TRBV11-2 to TRBJ1-3; possible D gene TRBD1, 5 bases. Germline V lookup: CDR1 SGHAT, CDR2 FQNNGV. The length of the CDR3 is 17 residues. The CDR3 region is CASSPSLVAGTGSTIYF. The CDR3, as DNA: TGTGCCAGCAGCCCATCCCTCGTCGCGGGGACTGGAAGCACCATATATTTT.

The sample holds many counts of this clonotype. The J gene is TRBJ2-5, the V gene TRBV7-9; tentatively, D is TRBD1 (5 bases). Germline CDR1 is SEHNR and CDR2 is FQNEAQ (reference sequence). CDR3 length: 14 amino acids. Trimming shortened V by 4 bases and J by 4 bases, and 13 bases separated the two germline ends. CDR3 nucleotides: TGTGCCAGCAGCTCCGACAGATTTCTAGAGACCCAGTACTTC. Translating it yields CASSSDRFLETQYF. The entire variable domain, with the rest obtained from reference TRBV7-9 and TRBJ2-5, is as follows: DTGVSQNPRHKITKRGQNVTFRCDPISEHNRLYWYRQTLGQGPEFLTYFQNEAQLEKSRLLSDRFSAERPKGSFSTLEIQRTEQGDSAMYLCASSSDRFLETQYFGPGTRLLVL.

Ten or more counts support this clonotype. V gene TRBV6-1 combines with J gene TRBJ2-3, with D unresolved. The germline CDR1 and CDR2 sequences are MNHNS and SASEGT. This CDR3 is 15 amino acids long. With 4 bases removed from V and 0 bases from J, the gap between germline ends came to 11 bases. The CDR3 DNA reads TGTGCCAGCAGTGTGGAGCGTTCTAGCACAGATACGCAGTATTTT. This translates into CASSVERSSTDTQYF.

This clonotype was recorded many times. The chain couples TRBV6-2 or TRBV6-3 to TRBJ2-1; a weak D match, TRBD2 (5 bases). Germline V gene data show CDR1 as MNHEY and CDR2 as SVGEGT. The V end lost 4 bases, the J end lost 2 bases, and 12 bases lay between the germline ends. The CDR3 has 15 residues. The CDR3 protein is CASSLGPGAYNEQFF. The CDR3 DNA sequence: TGTGCCAGCAGTTTGGGTCCCGGGGCCTACAATGAGCAGTTCTTC.

In its sample, this clonotype was seen many times. The chain employs TRBV24-1 and TRBJ2-3; weak D call: TRBD1 (5 bases). This CDR3 is built from 13 residues. V shed 6 bases and J shed 2 bases, with 8 bases lying between them. Germline V gene sequence: CDR1 KGHDR, CDR2 SFDVKD. This chain's CDR3 is CATSQGSTDTQYF. In DNA, the CDR3 is TGTGCCACCAGTCAGGGATCCACAGATACGCAGTATTTT.

In this sample, this clonotype turned up a few times. This chain joins TRBV19 and TRBJ1-1, with D uncertain. The CDR3 spans 15 residues. The V and J ends lost 0 bases and 3 bases respectively, with 11 bases between them. The germline CDR1 and CDR2 sequences are LNHDA and SQIVND (reference sequence). The CDR3 coding sequence is TGTGCCAGTAGTATAGATTTTCCAGGTTACACTGAAGCTTTCTTT. This gives the protein CASSIDFPGYTEAFF.

This clonotype has ten or more counts. The rearrangement uses TRBV10-3 and TRBJ2-3; D might be TRBD2 (5 bases). Germline V gene sequence: CDR1 ENHRY, CDR2 SYGVKD. CDR3 size: 15 residues. V was clipped by 0 bases and J by 4 bases, with 11 bases between them. Here the CDR3 DNA reads TGTGCCATCAGTGAGTCGCGCGGGCTCGCAGATACGCAGTATTTT. It translates to CAISESRGLADTQYF.

About this clonotype itself: Given a much more abundant clone one base away, this may be a read error. The rearrangement uses TRBV5-4 and TRBJ2-7; possible D gene TRBD2, 5 bases. Germline V gene lookup returns CDR1 SGHNT and CDR2 YYREEE (reference sequence). Between the trimmed V and J ends, which lost 10 bases and 0 bases, there was a span of 17 bases. The CDR3 loop spans 14 amino acids. The CDR3 here is CAGSARESSYEQYF. The CDR3 nucleotides read TGTGCCGGCTCCGCGAGGGAGAGCTCCTACGAGCAGTACTTC.

This clonotype was seen at least ten times. The chain carries TRBV10-3 and TRBJ2-5; the match to TRBD2 covers 14 bases. Trimming removed 0 bases from V and 5 bases from J; junction bases left unmatched: 8. Germline V gene sequence: CDR1 ENHRY, CDR2 SYGVKD. This CDR3 spans 18 amino acids. The CDR3 protein is CAISESGTSGSRLETQYF. CDR3 in DNA: TGTGCCATCAGTGAGTCCGGGACTAGCGGGAGTCGGTTGGAGACCCAGTACTTC.

Regarding this clonotype: A much larger clone sits a single nucleotide away, making a read error possible. V gene TRBV3-1 combines with J gene TRBJ2-3; TRBD2 is a possible D gene (7 bases). Germline-derived CDR1 and CDR2 are LGHDT and YNNKEL (reference sequence). V lost 4 bases and J lost 4, with 24 bases in between. This CDR3 has 18 residues. CDR3 bases: TGTGCCAGCAGCCCCTTACCGGGGGGCTATGCGGCATCAGATACGCAGTATTTT. Its translation: CASSPLPGGYAASDTQYF.

To note about this clonotype: A much larger clonotype is one base distant, so this may be a read error. The rearrangement joins TRBV6-2 or TRBV6-3 to TRBJ2-3, with 8 bases that match TRBD2. CDR1 is MNHEY and CDR2 is SVGEGT in the germline V gene. The length of the CDR3 is 17 residues. The CDR3: CASSFPFTSGTTDMQYF. As DNA, the CDR3 is TGTGCCAGCAGTTTCCCGTTTACTAGCGGAACCACAGATATGCAGTATTTT.

This clonotype appeared many times. The chain employs TRBV11-2 and TRBJ2-7, with 7 bases aligning to TRBD2. Per the germline V gene, CDR1 is SGHAT and CDR2 is FQNNGV. This CDR3 spans 14 amino acids. Unmatched junction bases numbered 10, after V lost 7 bases and J lost 4 bases. The CDR3 sequence is CASTPVEGGYEQYF. As DNA, the CDR3 is TGTGCCAGCACCCCAGTGGAGGGAGGGTACGAGCAGTACTTC.

This clonotype was seen repeatedly, ten times or more. This rearrangement joins TRBV9 to TRBJ2-3; 7 bases are a match to TRBD2. The germline gives CDR1 SGDLS, CDR2 YYNGEE. Losses at the gene ends were 7 bases for V and 4 bases for J; bases not matched to a gene: 9. The CDR3 is 14 residues long. DNA for the CDR3: TGTGCCAGCGCCGGGGGAGGGATGGCAGATACGCAGTATTTT. Amino acids: CASAGGGMADTQYF.